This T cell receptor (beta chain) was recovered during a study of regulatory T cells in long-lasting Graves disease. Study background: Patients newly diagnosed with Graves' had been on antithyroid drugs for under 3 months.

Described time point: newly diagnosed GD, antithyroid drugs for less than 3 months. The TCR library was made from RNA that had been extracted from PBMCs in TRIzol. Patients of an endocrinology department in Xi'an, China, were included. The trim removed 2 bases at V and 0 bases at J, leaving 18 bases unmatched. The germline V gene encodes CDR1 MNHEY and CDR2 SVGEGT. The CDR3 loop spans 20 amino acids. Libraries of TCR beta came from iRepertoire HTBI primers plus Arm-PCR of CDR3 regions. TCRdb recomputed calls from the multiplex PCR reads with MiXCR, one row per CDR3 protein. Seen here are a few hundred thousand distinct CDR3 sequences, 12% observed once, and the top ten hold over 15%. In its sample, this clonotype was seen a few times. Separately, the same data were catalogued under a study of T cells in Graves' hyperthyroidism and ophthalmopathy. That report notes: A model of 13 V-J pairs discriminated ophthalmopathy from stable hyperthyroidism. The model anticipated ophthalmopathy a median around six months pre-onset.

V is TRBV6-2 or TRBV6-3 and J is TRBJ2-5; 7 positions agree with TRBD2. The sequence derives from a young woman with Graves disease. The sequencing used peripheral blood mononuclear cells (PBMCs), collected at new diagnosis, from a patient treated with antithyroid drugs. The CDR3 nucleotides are TGTGCCAGCAGTTACGATTTTGGGGCTGGACCTAGCGGCAACCAAGAGACCCAGTACTTC. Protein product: CASSYDFGAGPSGNQETQYF.